The rows below give T cell receptor beta chains drawn from one sample of a study of identical twins. TCRdb ran MiXCR on the 5' RACE reads and lists one entry per CDR3 protein. The data show 450,000 or so distinct CDR3 sequences, with about 18% seen just once and about 12% held by the top ten. Sample: naive T cells sorted from blood. These receptors all come from a man aged 45-65 years in good health. The CDR3 runs from the conserved cysteine through the conserved F or W. Fields, in order: CDR3 length, V gene, clone size, J gene, D gene, CDR3 DNA, CDR3 protein. A D gene is named only where the DNA matches it firmly. Rows may omit the clone size; those that give it use once, few, many or a size class.

15	TRBV28	NA	TRBJ1-2	NA	TGTGCCAGCAGTTTCGGACTATCCAGTTACTCTGGCTACACCTTC	CASSFGLSSYSGYTF
12	TRBV12-3/TRBV12-4	many	TRBJ2-7	NA	TGTGCCAGCAGTCTTACCTTCTACGAGCAGTACTTC	CASSLTFYEQYF
14	TRBV12-3/TRBV12-4	NA	TRBJ1-1	NA	TGTGCCAGCAGTCATTGGACATTGAACACTGAAGCTTTCTTT	CASSHWTLNTEAFF
15	TRBV12-3/TRBV12-4	few	TRBJ1-1	NA	TGTGCCAGCAGCGGAGGGACCACAGGGAACACTGAAGCTTTCTTT	CASSGGTTGNTEAFF
14	TRBV27	many	TRBJ2-5	TRBD1	TGTGCCAGCAGCATAGGGTGGGGACAGGAGACCCAGTACTTC	CASSIGWGQETQYF
13	TRBV30	many	TRBJ2-5	NA	TGTGCCTGGAGTTTAGGGTTTGGAGAGACCCAGTACTTC	CAWSLGFGETQYF
11	TRBV5-1	NA	TRBJ2-7	NA	TGCGCCAGCAGCCGTGGCCCCGAGCAGTACTTC	CASSRGPEQYF
14	TRBV12-3/TRBV12-4	few	TRBJ1-5	TRBD1	TGTGCCAGCAGTGCCGGGACAGCAGATCAGCCCCAGCATTTT	CASSAGTADQPQHF
19	TRBV15	many	TRBJ2-1	TRBD2	TGTGCCACCAGCAATACGGGCCATGACGGACTAGCCGCTCGAGATGAGCAGTTCTTC	CATSNTGHDGLAARDEQFF
17	TRBV4-1	once	TRBJ2-5	TRBD2	TGCGCCAGCAGCCAAGACGGTTTTAGCGGGGGACGAGAGACCCAGTACTTC	CASSQDGFSGGRETQYF
15	TRBV4-3	few	TRBJ2-5	NA	TGCGCCAGCAGCCAAGGGCGCCTACCCCAAGAGACCCAGTACTTC	CASSQGRLPQETQYF
14	TRBV5-8	few	TRBJ2-1	TRBD2	TGTGCCAGCAGCTTTAGCGGGACCAGCAATGAGCAGTTCTTC	CASSFSGTSNEQFF
13	TRBV10-3	many	TRBJ1-5	NA	TGTGCCATCAGCGGAGGGATCGATCAGCCCCAGCATTTT	CAISGGIDQPQHF
12	TRBV29-1	NA	TRBJ2-7	TRBD1	TGCAGCGTTGGCAGGGGGACCTACGAGCAGTACTTC	CSVGRGTYEQYF